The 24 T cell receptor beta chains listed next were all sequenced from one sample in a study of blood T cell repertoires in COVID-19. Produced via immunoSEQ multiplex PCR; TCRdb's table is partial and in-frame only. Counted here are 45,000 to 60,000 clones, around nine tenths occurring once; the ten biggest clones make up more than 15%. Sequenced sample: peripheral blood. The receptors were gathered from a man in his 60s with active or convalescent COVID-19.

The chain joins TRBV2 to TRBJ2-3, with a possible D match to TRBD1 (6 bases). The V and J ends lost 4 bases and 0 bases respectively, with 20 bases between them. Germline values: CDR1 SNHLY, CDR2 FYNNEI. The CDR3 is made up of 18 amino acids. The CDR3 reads CASSAPQGQPTSTDTQYF. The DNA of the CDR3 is TGTGCCAGCAGTGCTCCCCAGGGGCAGCCGACTAGCACAGATACGCAGTATTTT.

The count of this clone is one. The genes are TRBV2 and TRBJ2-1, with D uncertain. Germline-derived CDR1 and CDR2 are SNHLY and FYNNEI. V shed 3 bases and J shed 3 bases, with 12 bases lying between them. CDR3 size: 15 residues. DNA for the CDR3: TGTGCCAGCAGTGACCTCCTTGCTAGCTACAATGAGCAGTTCTTC. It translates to CASSDLLASYNEQFF. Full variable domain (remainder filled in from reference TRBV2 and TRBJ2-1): EPEVTQTPSHQVTQMGQEVILRCVPISNHLYFYWYRQILGQKVEFLVSFYNNEISEKSEIFDDQFSVERPDGSNFTLKIRSTKLEDSAMYFCASSDLLASYNEQFFGPGTRLTVL.

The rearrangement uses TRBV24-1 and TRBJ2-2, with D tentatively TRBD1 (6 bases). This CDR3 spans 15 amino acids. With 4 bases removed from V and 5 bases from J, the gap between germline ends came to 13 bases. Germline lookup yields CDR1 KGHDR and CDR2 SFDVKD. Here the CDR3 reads CATSDQGSATGELFF. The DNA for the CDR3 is TGTGCCACCAGTGACCAGGGGTCAGCAACCGGGGAGCTGTTTTTT.

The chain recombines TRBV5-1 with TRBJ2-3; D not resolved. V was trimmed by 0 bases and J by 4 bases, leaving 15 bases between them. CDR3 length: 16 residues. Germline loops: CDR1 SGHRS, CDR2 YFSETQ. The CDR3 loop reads CASSLVRVVGPDTQYF. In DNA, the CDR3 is TGCGCCAGCAGCTTGGTTCGGGTGGTCGGCCCAGATACGCAGTATTTT.

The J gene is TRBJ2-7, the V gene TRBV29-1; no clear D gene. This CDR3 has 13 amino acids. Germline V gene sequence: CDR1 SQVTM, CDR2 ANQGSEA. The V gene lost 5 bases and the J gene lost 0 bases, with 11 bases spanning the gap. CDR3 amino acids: CSVRSGSSYEQYF. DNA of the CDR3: TGCAGCGTTCGCTCGGGTAGCTCCTACGAGCAGTACTTC.

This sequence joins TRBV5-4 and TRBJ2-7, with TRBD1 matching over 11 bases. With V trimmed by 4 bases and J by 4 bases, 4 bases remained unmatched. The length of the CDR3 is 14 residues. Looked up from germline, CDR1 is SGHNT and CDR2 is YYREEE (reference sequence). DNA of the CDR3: TGTGCCAGCAGCCTGGACAGGGGGCTTTACGAGCAGTACTTC. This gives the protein CASSLDRGLYEQYF.

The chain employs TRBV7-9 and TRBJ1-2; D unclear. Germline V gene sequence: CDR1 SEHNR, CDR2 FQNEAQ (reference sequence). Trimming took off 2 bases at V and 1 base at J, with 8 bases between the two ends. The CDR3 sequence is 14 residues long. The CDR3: CASSLKQLNYGYTF. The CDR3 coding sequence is TGTGCCAGCAGCTTAAAACAGCTTAACTATGGCTACACCTTC.

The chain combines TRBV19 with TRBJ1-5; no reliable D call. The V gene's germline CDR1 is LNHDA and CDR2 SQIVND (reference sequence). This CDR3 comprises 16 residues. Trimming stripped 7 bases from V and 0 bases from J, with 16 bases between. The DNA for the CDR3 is TGTGCCAGTAAAAACAGTGTCCTCTATAGCAATCAGCCCCAGCATTTT. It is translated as CASKNSVLYSNQPQHF.

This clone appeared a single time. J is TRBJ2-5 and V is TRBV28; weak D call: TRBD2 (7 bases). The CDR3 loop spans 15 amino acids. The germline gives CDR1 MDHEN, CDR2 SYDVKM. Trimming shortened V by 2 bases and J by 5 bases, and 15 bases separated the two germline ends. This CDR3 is CASSLIRGGDETQYF. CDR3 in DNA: TGTGCCAGCAGTTTAATCAGGGGAGGGGATGAGACCCAGTACTTC.

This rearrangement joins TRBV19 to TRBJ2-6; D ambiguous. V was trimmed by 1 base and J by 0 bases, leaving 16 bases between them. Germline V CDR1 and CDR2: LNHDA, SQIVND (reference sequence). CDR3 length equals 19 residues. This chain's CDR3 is CASSIGGERSYSGANVLTF. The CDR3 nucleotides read TGTGCCAGTAGTATAGGAGGCGAAAGAAGTTACTCTGGGGCCAACGTCCTGACTTTC.

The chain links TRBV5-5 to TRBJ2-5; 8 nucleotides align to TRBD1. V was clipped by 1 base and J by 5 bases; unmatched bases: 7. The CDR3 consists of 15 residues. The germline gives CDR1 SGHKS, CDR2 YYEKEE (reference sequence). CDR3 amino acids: CASSLFQGAWETQYF. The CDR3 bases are TGTGCCAGCAGCTTGTTCCAGGGGGCTTGGGAGACCCAGTACTTC.

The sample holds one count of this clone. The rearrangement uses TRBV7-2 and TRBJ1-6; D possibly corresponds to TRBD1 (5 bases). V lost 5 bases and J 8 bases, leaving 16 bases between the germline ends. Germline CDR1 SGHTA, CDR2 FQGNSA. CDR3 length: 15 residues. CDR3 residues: CASSPRTTLDSPLHF. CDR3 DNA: TGTGCCAGCAGCCCGCGGACAACCCTTGATTCACCCCTCCACTTT. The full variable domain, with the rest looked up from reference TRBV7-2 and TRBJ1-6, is GAGVSQSPSNKVTEKGKDVELRCDPISGHTALYWYRQSLGQGLEFLIYFQGNSAPDKSGLPSDRFSAERTGGSVSTLTIQRTQQEDSAVYLCASSPRTTLDSPLHFGNGTRLTVT.

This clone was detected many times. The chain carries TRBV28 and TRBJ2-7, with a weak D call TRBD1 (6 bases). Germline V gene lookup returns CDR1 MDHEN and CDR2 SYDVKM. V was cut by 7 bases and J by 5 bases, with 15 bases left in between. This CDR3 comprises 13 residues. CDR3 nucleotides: TGTGCCAGCAAGATCAGGGGAACTAACGAGCAGTACTTC. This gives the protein CASKIRGTNEQYF.

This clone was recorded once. CDR3 sequence (DNA): TGCGCCAGCAGCCGTGGACAGAGCTCCTACAATGAGCAGTTCTTC. Encoded protein: CASSRGQSSYNEQFF. The chain has TRBV5-1 and TRBJ2-1, with a possible D match to TRBD1 (6 bases). V shed 4 bases and J shed 0 bases, with 11 bases lying between them. The CDR3 runs 15 residues. Germline values: CDR1 SGHRS, CDR2 YFSETQ.

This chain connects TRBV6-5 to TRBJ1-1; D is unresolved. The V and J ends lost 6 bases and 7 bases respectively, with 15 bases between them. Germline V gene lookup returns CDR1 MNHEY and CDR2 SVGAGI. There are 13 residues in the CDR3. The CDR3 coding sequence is TGTGCCAGCAGGGGTTTTCTCGGCGGTGAAGCTTTCTTT. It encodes CASRGFLGGEAFF.

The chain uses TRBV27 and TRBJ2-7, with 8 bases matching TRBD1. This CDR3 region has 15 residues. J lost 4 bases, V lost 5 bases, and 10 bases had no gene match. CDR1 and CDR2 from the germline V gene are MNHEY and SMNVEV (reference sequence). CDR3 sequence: CASSTYRGVSYEQYF. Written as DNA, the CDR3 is TGTGCCAGCAGTACCTACAGGGGGGTCTCTTACGAGCAGTACTTC.

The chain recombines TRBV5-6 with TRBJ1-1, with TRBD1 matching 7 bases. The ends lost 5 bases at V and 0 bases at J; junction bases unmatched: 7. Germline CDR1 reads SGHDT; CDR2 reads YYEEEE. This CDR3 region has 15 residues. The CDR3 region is CASSPPGGMNTEAFF. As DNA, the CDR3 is TGTGCCAGCAGTCCCCCAGGGGGGATGAACACTGAAGCTTTCTTT.

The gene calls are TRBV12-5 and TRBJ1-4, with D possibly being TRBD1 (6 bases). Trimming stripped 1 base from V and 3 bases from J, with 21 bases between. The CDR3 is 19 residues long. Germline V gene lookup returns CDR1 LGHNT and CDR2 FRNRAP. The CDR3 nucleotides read TGTGCTAGTGGTTTGGCCACAGCGGGGGCGACCCTCCCTAATGAAAAACTGTTTTTT. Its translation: CASGLATAGATLPNEKLFF.

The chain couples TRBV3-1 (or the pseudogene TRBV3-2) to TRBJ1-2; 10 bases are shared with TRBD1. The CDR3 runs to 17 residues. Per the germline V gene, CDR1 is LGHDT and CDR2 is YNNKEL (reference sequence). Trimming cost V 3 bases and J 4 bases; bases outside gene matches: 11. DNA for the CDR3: TGTGCCAGCAGCCACTCACTGCTGGGACAGGGGATCTATGGCTACACCTTC. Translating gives CASSHSLLGQGIYGYTF.

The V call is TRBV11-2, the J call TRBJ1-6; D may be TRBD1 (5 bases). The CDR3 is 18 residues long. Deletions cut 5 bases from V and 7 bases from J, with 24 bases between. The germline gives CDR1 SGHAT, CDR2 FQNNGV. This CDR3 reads CASSHRTGRTTRNSPLHF. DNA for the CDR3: TGTGCCAGCAGCCACCGCACAGGACGAACTACACGAAATTCACCCCTCCACTTT.

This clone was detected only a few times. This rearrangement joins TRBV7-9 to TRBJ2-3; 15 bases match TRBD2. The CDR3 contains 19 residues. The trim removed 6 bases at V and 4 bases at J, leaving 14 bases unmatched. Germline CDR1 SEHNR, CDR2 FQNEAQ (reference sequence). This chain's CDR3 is CASRSGLAGGLGGPDTQYF. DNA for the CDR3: TGTGCCAGCAGATCCGGACTAGCGGGGGGGCTGGGTGGCCCAGATACGCAGTATTTT. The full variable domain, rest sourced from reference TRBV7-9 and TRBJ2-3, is DTGVSQNPRHKITKRGQNVTFRCDPISEHNRLYWYRQTLGQGPEFLTYFQNEAQLEKSRLLSDRFSAERPKGSFSTLEIQRTEQGDSAMYLCASRSGLAGGLGGPDTQYFGPGTRLTVL.

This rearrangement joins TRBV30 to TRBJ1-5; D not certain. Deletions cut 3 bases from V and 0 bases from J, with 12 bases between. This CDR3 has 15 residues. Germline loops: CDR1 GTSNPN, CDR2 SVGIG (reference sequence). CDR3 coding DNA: TGTGCCTGGAGCCTGGGAGTATATAGCAATCAGCCCCAGCATTTT. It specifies CAWSLGVYSNQPQHF.

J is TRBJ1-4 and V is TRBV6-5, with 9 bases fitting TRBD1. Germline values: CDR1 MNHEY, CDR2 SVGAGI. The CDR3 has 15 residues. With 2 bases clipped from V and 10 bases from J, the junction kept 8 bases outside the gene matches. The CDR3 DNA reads TGTGCCAGCAGTTACAAGAACAGGGGGCTGGGAAAACTGTTTTTT. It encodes CASSYKNRGLGKLFF.

The CDR3 nucleotides read TGTGCCAGCAGTACCCAGACAGGGGTAGGGGAAGAGACCCAGTACTTC. It codes for CASSTQTGVGEETQYF. The chain recombines TRBV6-2 or TRBV6-3 with TRBJ2-5; 8 bases align to TRBD1. Germline-derived CDR1 and CDR2 are MNHEY and SVGEGT. The CDR3 length is 16 residues. The ends lost 5 bases at V and 3 bases at J; junction bases unmatched: 11.